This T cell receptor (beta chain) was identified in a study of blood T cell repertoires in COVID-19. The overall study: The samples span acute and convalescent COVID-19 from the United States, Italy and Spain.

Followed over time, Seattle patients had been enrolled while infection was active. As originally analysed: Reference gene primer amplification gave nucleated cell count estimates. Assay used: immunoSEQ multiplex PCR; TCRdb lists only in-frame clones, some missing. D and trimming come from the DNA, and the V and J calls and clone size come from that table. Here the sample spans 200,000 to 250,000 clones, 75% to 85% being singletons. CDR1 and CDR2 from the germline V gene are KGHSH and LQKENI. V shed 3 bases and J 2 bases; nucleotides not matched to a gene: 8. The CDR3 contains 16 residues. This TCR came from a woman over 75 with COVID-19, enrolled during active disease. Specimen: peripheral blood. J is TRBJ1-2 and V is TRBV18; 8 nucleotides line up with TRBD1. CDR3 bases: TGTGCCAGCTCACCCGAAGGGGACAGGCCCAACTATGGCTACACCTTC. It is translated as CASSPEGDRPNYGYTF. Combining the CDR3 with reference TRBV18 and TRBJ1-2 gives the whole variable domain NAGVMQNPRHLVRRRGQEARLRCSPMKGHSHVYWYRQLPEEGLKFMVYLQKENIIDESGMPKERFSAEFPKEGPSILRIQQVVRGDSAAYFCASSPEGDRPNYGYTFGSGTRLTVV.